This entry lists 23 T cell receptor beta chains sequenced from one sample in a study of T-cell reconstitution after alpha-beta-depleted transplantation in children. Molecular barcoding with unique molecular identifiers was used for the TCRbeta library. In TCRdb, the PCR reads were re-called with MiXCR into one record per CDR3 protein. The data show 600,000 to 700,000 distinct CDR3 sequences, roughly 13% seen once. The sequencing used PBMCs, collected before TCRalphabeta/CD19-depleted stem cell transplant. These TCRs come from a girl aged 2-9 years with congenital amegakaryocytic thrombocytopenia, due to receive a stem cell transplant.

The chain links TRBV21-1 to TRBJ2-5. TRBV21-1 is a documented pseudogene. The CDR3 sequence is 12 residues long. The CDR3 is CASSKLSETQYF. The DNA for the CDR3 is TGTGCCAGCAGCAAGCTTTCAGAGACCCAGTACTTC.

The chain combines TRBV24-1 with TRBJ2-3, with 9 positions matching TRBD1. The end of the DNA fits TRBJ1-5 better, so the J call may be wrong. From germline, CDR1 is KGHDR and CDR2 SFDVKD. This CDR3 has 15 residues. The CDR3 DNA sequence: TGTGCCACCAGTGATCCCGGACAGGGGACAGATACGCAGCATTTT. This codes for CATSDPGQGTDTQHF.

This clonotype was seen repeatedly, ten times or more. V and J are TRBV20-1 and TRBJ2-1; 9 bases align to TRBD2. The CDR3 totals 14 residues. The V gene end was trimmed by 6 bases and the J gene end by 3 bases; junction bases not matched to a gene: 6. Germline V CDR1 and CDR2: DFQATT, SNEGSKA (reference sequence). The CDR3 DNA reads TGCAGTGCAACGAGACTAGCGGACTACAATGAGCAGTTCTTC. Translated: CSATRLADYNEQFF.

The V gene is TRBV19, the J gene TRBJ2-7; D is perhaps TRBD2 (5 bases). CDR3 length equals 15 residues. The V end was cut by 4 bases, the J end by 6 bases, with 19 bases between. In germline, CDR1 is LNHDA, CDR2 SQIVND (reference sequence). CDR3 loop: CASSTSGRSDSEQYF. The CDR3 DNA sequence: TGTGCCAGTAGTACCTCGGGCAGGTCGGACTCCGAGCAGTACTTC.

The chain joins TRBV30 to TRBJ2-1, with D perhaps TRBD2 (5 bases). The CDR3 totals 16 residues. Trimming removed 0 bases at V and 2 bases at J, with 14 bases between. The V gene's germline CDR1 is GTSNPN and CDR2 SVGIG (reference sequence). CDR3 residues: CAWSVSRTLPYNEQFF. Here the CDR3 DNA reads TGTGCCTGGAGTGTATCCCGGACTCTTCCCTACAATGAGCAGTTCTTC.

There are many counts of this clonotype. V usage is TRBV10-3 and J usage is TRBJ2-3, with a weak D call TRBD1 (6 bases). CDR1 ENHRY and CDR2 SYGVKD come from the germline V gene. This CDR3 is 13 amino acids long. V lost 10 bases and J 6 bases, leaving 17 bases between the germline ends. This chain's CDR3 is CATWGLVGDTQYF. As DNA, the CDR3 is TGTGCCACCTGGGGGCTAGTGGGTGATACGCAGTATTTT.

The J gene is TRBJ2-7, the V gene TRBV20-1, with TRBD2 matching 9 bases. Germline V lookup: CDR1 DFQATT, CDR2 SNEGSKA (reference sequence). V lost 0 bases, J lost 5 bases, and 5 bases stayed unmatched. CDR3 length: 14 amino acids. This CDR3 reads CSAREVSGSHEQYF. The CDR3 DNA sequence: TGCAGTGCTAGAGAGGTTAGCGGGAGCCACGAGCAGTACTTC.

This clonotype showed up many times. The J gene is TRBJ2-3, the V gene TRBV12-3 or TRBV12-4; no firm D call. CDR3 size: 12 residues. The germline V and J ends were trimmed by 6 bases and 7 bases, with 11 bases remaining between them. CDR3: CASRPLGYTQYF. The DNA of the CDR3 is TGTGCCAGCAGACCCCTGGGTTATACGCAGTATTTT.

The V and J genes are TRBV30 and TRBJ1-1, with TRBD1 as a possible D gene (5 bases). V was clipped by 3 bases and J by 8 bases, with 13 bases between them. From germline, CDR1 is GTSNPN and CDR2 SVGIG (reference sequence). CDR3 length equals 12 residues. As DNA, the CDR3 is TGTGCCTGGAGGTTTGGGGACCGCGAAGCTTTCTTT. Translated: CAWRFGDREAFF.

This chain connects TRBV19 to TRBJ1-1; D is unresolved. Trimming took 7 bases from V and 0 from J, leaving 12 bases between them. From germline, CDR1 is LNHDA and CDR2 SQIVND (reference sequence). The CDR3 runs to 14 residues. The CDR3 DNA sequence: TGTGCCAGTACCACGGGTCGGATGAACACTGAAGCTTTCTTT. It yields the protein CASTTGRMNTEAFF.

This clonotype was counted many times. The V call is TRBV5-1, the J call TRBJ2-5; D unclear. Germline assignment: CDR1 SGHRS and CDR2 YFSETQ. The CDR3 has 16 amino acids. Trimming cost V 0 bases and J 2 bases, with 14 bases left between them. CDR3 nucleotide sequence: TGCGCCAGCAGCTTGGCCGGGCTGAGGATACAAGAGACCCAGTACTTC. This gives the protein CASSLAGLRIQETQYF.

At least ten counts were recorded for this clonotype. This chain joins TRBV5-1 and TRBJ2-7; TRBD1 matches 9 bases. CDR3 size: 14 residues. Germline-derived CDR1 and CDR2 are SGHRS and YFSETQ. Germline trimming cut 3 bases from V and 1 base from J; bases unmatched to any gene: 2. In DNA, the CDR3 is TGCGCCAGCAGCTCGACAGGGGGATCCTACGAGCAGTACTTC. It specifies CASSSTGGSYEQYF.

The V gene is TRBV6-2 or TRBV6-3, the J gene TRBJ2-1; 15 positions agree with TRBD2. The CDR3 totals 20 residues. Trimming took 1 base from V and 5 from J; bases not matched to a gene: 12. Germline V gives CDR1 MNHEY, CDR2 SVGEGT. The CDR3 sequence: CASSYLGLAGGWAVNNEQFF. The CDR3 DNA reads as TGTGCCAGCAGTTACTTGGGACTAGCGGGAGGATGGGCGGTGAACAATGAGCAGTTCTTC.

This clonotype has a count of ten or more. V is TRBV9 and J is TRBJ2-7; TRBD2 agrees at 10 bases. Germline V lookup: CDR1 SGDLS, CDR2 YYNGEE. V lost 3 bases, J lost 4 bases, and 10 bases stayed unmatched. The CDR3 runs to 16 residues. In DNA form, the CDR3 reads TGTGCCAGCAGCGCATCAGCGGGAGGGATTTTTTACGAGCAGTACTTC. This codes for CASSASAGGIFYEQYF.

This clonotype was counted many times. The V and J genes are TRBV12-3 or TRBV12-4 and TRBJ1-3; D might be TRBD1 (6 bases). There are 15 residues in the CDR3. Trimming shortened V by 2 bases and J by 3 bases, and 11 bases separated the two germline ends. CDR3 in DNA: TGTGCCAGCAGTTTAATGGGGGCCATTGGAAACACCATATATTTT. It is translated as CASSLMGAIGNTIYF.

This sequence joins TRBV24-1 and TRBJ2-3; D possibly matches TRBD1 or TRBD2 (6 bases each). CDR3 length: 16 residues. Trimming removed 3 bases at V and 1 base at J, with 13 bases between. Germline CDR1 reads KGHDR; CDR2 reads SFDVKD. In DNA form, the CDR3 reads TGTGCCACCAGTGATGGAGGGGGGCTCGGCACAGATACGCAGTATTTT. Its translation is CATSDGGGLGTDTQYF.

This clonotype was recorded many times. The V call is TRBV29-1, the J call TRBJ2-3; 7 nucleotides line up with TRBD2. V dropped 8 bases and J dropped 8; count of bases not matched to a gene: 7. There are 11 residues in the CDR3. Germline V gene lookup returns CDR1 SQVTM and CDR2 ANQGSEA. CDR3 in amino acids: CSPRTSGTQYF. The CDR3 DNA is TGCAGCCCCCGGACTAGTGGTACGCAGTATTTT.

The genes are TRBV4-2 and TRBJ2-1, with 9 nucleotides matching TRBD2. Germline V gene sequence: CDR1 LGHNA, CDR2 YNFKEQ. The trim removed 0 bases at V and 8 bases at J, leaving 8 bases unmatched. The CDR3 length is 16 residues. Here the CDR3 reads CASSQDNAGGPDEQFF. The CDR3 DNA reads as TGTGCCAGCAGCCAAGATAACGCGGGAGGGCCCGATGAGCAGTTCTTC.

This clonotype was seen repeatedly, ten times or more. The gene calls are TRBV5-1 and TRBJ2-1; D remains unclear. This CDR3 has 15 residues. Per germline, CDR1 SGHRS and CDR2 YFSETQ. Deletions cut 0 bases from V and 0 bases from J, with 7 bases between. The CDR3 sequence: CASSLVGYSYNEQFF. The CDR3 bases are TGCGCCAGCAGCTTGGTGGGATACTCCTACAATGAGCAGTTCTTC.

The table lists this clonotype with a few counts. This chain uses TRBV6-1 with TRBJ2-2; 7 bases map to TRBD1. CDR3 length equals 15 residues. The J segment lost 6 bases and the V segment lost 6 bases, leaving 10 bases of the junction unmatched. Germline values: CDR1 MNHNS, CDR2 SASEGT. CDR3 bases: TGTGCCAGCAGCCTCCTTACAGGGGTCGCCGGGGAGCTGTTTTTT. Protein: CASSLLTGVAGELFF.

This clonotype showed up many times. CDR3 coding DNA: TGTGCCAGCAGCTTAGCTCCAGCGAACACTGAAGCTTTCTTT. Its translation: CASSLAPANTEAFF. The chain uses TRBV7-2 and TRBJ1-1, with no clear D. The CDR3 length is 14 residues. Germline CDR1 and CDR2: SGHTA and FQGNSA. V lost 0 bases, J lost 1 base, and 6 bases lay in between. Together with reference TRBV7-2 and TRBJ1-1, the CDR3 gives the full variable domain: GAGVSQSPSNKVTEKGKDVELRCDPISGHTALYWYRQSLGQGLEFLIYFQGNSAPDKSGLPSDRFSAERTGGSVSTLTIQRTQQEDSAVYLCASSLAPANTEAFFGQGTRLTVV.

This clonotype has a count of ten or more. This chain uses TRBV12-3 or TRBV12-4 with TRBJ2-1; D not resolved. V was cut by 4 bases and J by 16 bases, with 17 bases left in between. This CDR3 is built from 12 residues. The DNA of the CDR3 is TGTGCCAGCAGTTCCCGGGTCGGAGATCGATTCTTC. Translated, it gives CASSSRVGDRFF.

This clonotype was recorded a few times. V and J are TRBV5-1 and TRBJ2-7, with 8 bases identical to TRBD2. The CDR3 length is 14 residues. V lost 7 bases, J lost 2 bases, and 8 bases stayed unmatched. The germline V gene has CDR1 SGHRS and CDR2 YFSETQ. The CDR3 nucleotides read TGCGCCAGCGGAAGCGGGAGAGGCACCTACGAGCAGTACTTC. Protein: CASGSGRGTYEQYF.